The rows below give T cell receptor beta chains drawn from one sample of a study of blood T cell repertoires in COVID-19. The assay was immunoSEQ multiplex PCR, and TCRdb's table has in-frame clones only and misses some. The sample gives about 140,000 clones, about four fifths of which show up once; 7.5% to 9% is in the top ten. The specimen sequenced was peripheral blood. The source is a human donor in a cohort sampled during active COVID-19. Both conserved end residues are part of each CDR3. The D gene is left open where the match is weak. Part of the rows lack a size; the others show once, few, many or a class for expanded clones.

v_gene	abundance	j_gene	d_gene	len	CDR3nt	CDR3aa
TRBV28	.	TRBJ2-7	TRBD2	15	TGTGCCAGCAGACGGACTAGCGGGAGGAGGAACGAGCAGTACTTC	CASRRTSGRRNEQYF
TRBV18	.	TRBJ2-5	.	15	TGTGCCAGCTCACCCGAAGCGGGTCTACAAGAGACCCAGTACTTC	CASSPEAGLQETQYF
TRBV4-1	.	TRBJ2-7	.	17	TGCGCCAGCAGCCAAGAAAGGCTTAGCGGAGCGGGCTACGAGCAGTACTTC	CASSQERLSGAGYEQYF
TRBV5-1	once	TRBJ2-7	TRBD1	15	TGCGCCAGCAGCTCGGATCCGGGACAGTACTACGAGCAGTACTTC	CASSSDPGQYYEQYF
TRBV5-4	.	TRBJ1-1	.	13	TGTGCCAGCAGCTTGGACAGTTACACTGAAGCTTTCTTT	CASSLDSYTEAFF
TRBV28	.	TRBJ2-5	TRBD2	18	TGTGCCAGCAGTTTATCGGGACTAGCGGGAGGGCAAAAAGAGACCCAGTACTTC	CASSLSGLAGGQKETQYF
TRBV4-3	.	TRBJ2-7	.	15	TGCGCCAGCAGCCAGTCCAGGTGGATTTCCTACGAGCAGTACTTC	CASSQSRWISYEQYF
TRBV19	.	TRBJ2-7	TRBD2	19	TGTGCCAGTAGTATAACCTCCGGGACTAGCGGGAGTTGGACCTACGAGCAGTACTTC	CASSITSGTSGSWTYEQYF
TRBV6-5	.	TRBJ2-4	.	13	TGTGCCAGCAGTCACCTTGACGGGAACATTCAGTACTTC	CASSHLDGNIQYF
TRBV27	.	TRBJ2-7	TRBD1	14	TGTGCCAGCAGTTTCGGGACAGAGGCCTACGAGCAGTACTTC	CASSFGTEAYEQYF
TRBV14	.	TRBJ2-7	TRBD1	15	TGTGCCAGCAGCCCCCGAGGGGGCTCTTTCTACGAGCAGTACTTC	CASSPRGGSFYEQYF
TRBV6-5	.	TRBJ1-2	TRBD1	15	TGTGCCAGCAGTTACGCGTTCAGGGGGAGCTATGGCTACACCTTC	CASSYAFRGSYGYTF
TRBV4-1	.	TRBJ1-6	.	17	TGCGCCAGCAGCCAAGTTAGACGACGACGGGGTAATTCACCCCTCCACTTT	CASSQVRRRRGNSPLHF
TRBV6-5	.	TRBJ2-7	TRBD2	14	TGTGCCAGCAGATATCGACTAGCGGCCTACGAGCAGTACTTC	CASRYRLAAYEQYF
TRBV28	.	TRBJ2-1	.	17	TGTGCCAGCAGTAATTCGGCAGGGTCCTACTCCTACAATGAGCAGTTCTTC	CASSNSAGSYSYNEQFF
TRBV6-5	.	TRBJ1-2	.	14	TGTGCCAGCAGTTACATCGACAGGTCCTATGGCTACACCTTC	CASSYIDRSYGYTF
TRBV29-1	.	TRBJ2-5	.	13	TGCAGCGTTGAAGCAAGTCAGGAAGAGACCCAGTACTTC	CSVEASQEETQYF
TRBV12-2	many	TRBJ2-5	.	18	TGTGCAAGCCCGGTGGACAGGGGTATGTCTGCAAGAGATCGAACCCAGTACTTC	CASPVDRGMSARDRTQYF
TRBV3-1/TRBV3-2	many	TRBJ2-2	.	13	TGTGCCAGCAGCCAAGGACTTACCGGGGAGCTGTTTTTT	CASSQGLTGELFF
TRBV4-3	.	TRBJ1-1	.	17	TGCGCCAGCAGCCAAGATCTGGGGCGTCTGATGAACACTGAAGCTTTCTTT	CASSQDLGRLMNTEAFF
TRBV18	once	TRBJ2-5	TRBD2	16	TGTGCCAGCTCACCAAGGACTAGCGGGAGTGGAGAGACCCAGTACTTC	CASSPRTSGSGETQYF
TRBV2	.	TRBJ1-6	TRBD1	14	TGTGCCAGCAGTGACAGGGGGCCTCATTCACCCCTCCACTTT	CASSDRGPHSPLHF
TRBV7-2	.	TRBJ1-1	.	15	TGTGCCAGCAGCCCCCGGGAGCGATTGAACACTGAAGCTTTCTTT	CASSPRERLNTEAFF
TRBV2	once	TRBJ2-7	TRBD1	15	TGTGCCAGCAGTAGCTCCGGGACAGGGACCTACGAGCAGTACTTC	CASSSSGTGTYEQYF
TRBV3-1/TRBV3-2	.	TRBJ2-7	TRBD2	15	TGTGCCAGCAGCCGAGCCTCTAGCGGGAGCTACGAGCAGTACTTC	CASSRASSGSYEQYF
TRBV2	.	TRBJ2-5	TRBD1	15	TGTGCCAGCAAGGAGACAGGGATGGGACAAGAGACCCAGTACTTC	CASKETGMGQETQYF
TRBV5-1	.	TRBJ1-4	TRBD1	13	TGCGCCAGCAGCACGGGACAGGGAGAAAAACTGTTTTTT	CASSTGQGEKLFF
TRBV2	.	TRBJ2-7	TRBD1	15	TGTGCCAGCACCGTACAGGGGCCACTCTCCTACGAGCAGTACTTC	CASTVQGPLSYEQYF
TRBV6-5	.	TRBJ2-7	TRBD1	13	TGTGCCAGCACCCGGACAGGCTCCTACGAGCAGTACTTC	CASTRTGSYEQYF
TRBV7-2	.	TRBJ2-1	.	14	TGTGCCAGCAGCCCGGAGGGGTGGGGCAATGAGCAGTTCTTC	CASSPEGWGNEQFF
TRBV6-2/TRBV6-3	.	TRBJ2-7	.	15	TGTGCCAGCAGTTACGGGCGTATCCACATCTACGAGCAGTACTTC	CASSYGRIHIYEQYF
TRBV6-1	.	TRBJ2-6	TRBD1	17	TGTGCCAGCAGTGAACGGGACAGGTCAACTGGGGCCAACGTCCTGACTTTC	CASSERDRSTGANVLTF
TRBV7-9	.	TRBJ1-5	TRBD1	17	TGTGCCAGCAGCTCCGCCTCCGGGACAGGGCCAAATCAGCCCCAGCATTTT	CASSSASGTGPNQPQHF
TRBV7-2	.	TRBJ1-1	TRBD1	13	TGTGCCAGCAGCCGGACAGGGGAAGGTGAAGCTTTCTTT	CASSRTGEGEAFF
TRBV7-3	.	TRBJ2-7	TRBD2	14	TGTGCCAGCAGCTTAACCGGGACTACCACCGAGCAGTACTTC	CASSLTGTTTEQYF
TRBV19	.	TRBJ1-2	TRBD1	15	TGTGCCAGTAACCAACCGGGACAGGGTCGCTATGGCTACACCTTC	CASNQPGQGRYGYTF
TRBV4-3	.	TRBJ2-3	TRBD1	18	TGCGCCAGCAGCCAAGCTGGGTACGGGACAGGGAACACAGATACGCAGTATTTT	CASSQAGYGTGNTDTQYF
TRBV21-1	once	TRBJ2-7	.	17	TGTGCCAGCAGCACCTCGGGGGGGGGACATCTCTCCTACGAGCAGTACTTC	CASSTSGGGHLSYEQYF
TRBV7-2	.	TRBJ2-7	TRBD1	17	TGTGCCAGCAGCTTCGGGACAGGGGCTCTCAGATCCTACGAGCAGTACTTC	CASSFGTGALRSYEQYF
TRBV3-1/TRBV3-2	.	TRBJ2-5	TRBD1	17	TGTGCCAGCAGCCTCGTCTCCGGGACAGGGTACGGGGAGACCCAGTACTTC	CASSLVSGTGYGETQYF
TRBV7-2	.	TRBJ2-5	TRBD2	17	TGTGCCAGCAGCCCGGGGACTAGCGGGAGATGGGGAGAGACCCAGTACTTC	CASSPGTSGRWGETQYF
TRBV18	.	TRBJ2-7	TRBD1	12	TGTGCCAGCTCAACGACAGGGTACGAGCAGTACTTC	CASSTTGYEQYF
TRBV19	.	TRBJ2-7	.	15	TGTGCCAGTAGTATCCGGGACACGGCGAGGGGGGAGCAGTACTTC	CASSIRDTARGEQYF
TRBV27	.	TRBJ2-2	TRBD1	15	TGTGCCAGCAGACCGGTGACAGGGGTCCCCGGGGAGCTGTTTTTT	CASRPVTGVPGELFF
TRBV19	few	TRBJ2-5	.	17	TGTGCCAGTAGTATCCTCAGAGGGGGAGTAGGTCAAGAGACCCAGTACTTC	CASSILRGGVGQETQYF
TRBV7-8	.	TRBJ2-7	.	15	TGTGCCAGCAGCGCCGAACAGGGTTTATCCTACGAGCAGTACTTC	CASSAEQGLSYEQYF
TRBV7-8	.	TRBJ1-4	.	16	TGTGCCAGCAGCTTTCGACAGACCCCAACTAATGAAAAACTGTTTTTT	CASSFRQTPTNEKLFF
TRBV3-1/TRBV3-2	.	TRBJ2-1	TRBD2	18	TGTGCCAGCAGCCACGCCCGTTCACTAGCGGGAGTAGGAAATGAGCAGTTCTTC	CASSHARSLAGVGNEQFF
TRBV12-3/TRBV12-4	.	TRBJ2-5	.	11	TGTGCCAGCAGAGCCTGGGAGACCCAGTACTTC	CASRAWETQYF
TRBV18	few	TRBJ1-5	TRBD1	15	TGTGCCAGCTCGGAGACAGGGGTGGGTAATCAGCCCCAGCATTTT	CASSETGVGNQPQHF
TRBV11-2	once	TRBJ2-6	TRBD1	16	TGTGCCAGCAGCTCACAACAGGGGGCGGGGGCCAACGTCCTGACTTTC	CASSSQQGAGANVLTF
TRBV7-6	.	TRBJ1-4	TRBD1	14	TGTGCCAGCAGCGTAACAGGGGAAAATGAAAAACTGTTTTTT	CASSVTGENEKLFF
TRBV24-1	once	TRBJ1-2	.	14	TGTGCCACCAGTGATTCGGTCTTCCAAAGTGGCTACACCTTC	CATSDSVFQSGYTF
TRBV10-3	.	TRBJ2-7	.	14	TGTGCCATCAGTGAGCCTCAGGGGGGCTACGAGCAGTACTTC	CAISEPQGGYEQYF
TRBV6-2/TRBV6-3	once	TRBJ2-7	TRBD1	15	TGTGCCAGCAGTTACTCCGGGACAGAGAACTACGAGCAGTACTTC	CASSYSGTENYEQYF
TRBV6-2/TRBV6-3	.	TRBJ2-1	TRBD2	15	TGTGCCAGCAGCCTACTAGCGGGAGACTCTAATGAGCAGTTCTTC	CASSLLAGDSNEQFF
TRBV4-1	.	TRBJ2-5	.	14	TGCGCCAGCAGCCAAGAAATGAGCCGCGAGACCCAGTACTTC	CASSQEMSRETQYF
TRBV7-2	.	TRBJ1-2	.	15	TGTGCCAGCAGCTTAGGCGCAGCGACTTACTATGGCTACACCTTC	CASSLGAATYYGYTF
TRBV6-5	.	TRBJ1-4	.	15	TGTGCCAGCAGCGCCAACAGGGTTCCTAATGAAAAACTGTTTTTT	CASSANRVPNEKLFF